Listed here are 3 T cell receptor beta chains from one sample, sequenced in a study of radiation and T cells in renal cell carcinoma. The table came from immunoSEQ multiplex PCR; TCRdb's copy has only in-frame clones and leaves some out. Found here are tens of thousands of clones, approximately 80% of them singletons; the top ten hold approximately 8.8%. Described time point: blood 4 weeks post-SBRT, at nephrectomy. Treatment denoted: 15 Gy SBRT to primary tumor, nephrectomy 4 weeks later. The source material was blood, sampled from a patient whose treatment included radiotherapy and nephrectomy. The origin of the receptors is a man aged 50 to 60 with renal cell carcinoma.

This rearrangement joins TRBV5-1 to TRBJ1-1, with no clear D. Trimming took off 2 bases at V and 0 bases at J, with 11 bases between the two ends. The CDR3 loop spans 15 amino acids. The germline V gene has CDR1 SGHRS and CDR2 YFSETQ. CDR3 loop: CASSLEGRMNTEAFF. The CDR3 nucleotides are TGCGCCAGCAGCTTAGAGGGCAGAATGAACACTGAAGCTTTCTTT.

This clone turned up a few times. The J gene is TRBJ2-5, the V gene TRBV7-2; maybe TRBD2 (6 bases). V lost 5 bases and J lost 0, with 13 bases in between. This CDR3 comprises 15 residues. Germline V gene sequence: CDR1 SGHTA, CDR2 FQGNSA. CDR3 sequence (DNA): TGTGCCAGCAGCGTGAACGGGGGAAACCAAGAGACCCAGTACTTC. This translates into CASSVNGGNQETQYF.

The chain joins TRBV9 to TRBJ2-1; 7 nucleotides align to TRBD2. The CDR3 sequence is 15 residues long. The V gene's germline CDR1 is SGDLS and CDR2 YYNGEE. V dropped 4 bases and J dropped 9; count of bases not matched to a gene: 13. The CDR3: CASSPNLGGNGEQFF. CDR3 DNA sequence: TGTGCCAGCAGCCCCAACCTCGGGGGGAACGGTGAGCAGTTCTTC. The full variable domain, rest sourced from reference TRBV9 and TRBJ2-1, is DSGVTQTPKHLITATGQRVTLRCSPRSGDLSVYWYQQSLDQGLQFLIQYYNGEERAKGNILERFSAQQFPDLHSELNLSSLELGDSALYFCASSPNLGGNGEQFFGPGTRLTVL.